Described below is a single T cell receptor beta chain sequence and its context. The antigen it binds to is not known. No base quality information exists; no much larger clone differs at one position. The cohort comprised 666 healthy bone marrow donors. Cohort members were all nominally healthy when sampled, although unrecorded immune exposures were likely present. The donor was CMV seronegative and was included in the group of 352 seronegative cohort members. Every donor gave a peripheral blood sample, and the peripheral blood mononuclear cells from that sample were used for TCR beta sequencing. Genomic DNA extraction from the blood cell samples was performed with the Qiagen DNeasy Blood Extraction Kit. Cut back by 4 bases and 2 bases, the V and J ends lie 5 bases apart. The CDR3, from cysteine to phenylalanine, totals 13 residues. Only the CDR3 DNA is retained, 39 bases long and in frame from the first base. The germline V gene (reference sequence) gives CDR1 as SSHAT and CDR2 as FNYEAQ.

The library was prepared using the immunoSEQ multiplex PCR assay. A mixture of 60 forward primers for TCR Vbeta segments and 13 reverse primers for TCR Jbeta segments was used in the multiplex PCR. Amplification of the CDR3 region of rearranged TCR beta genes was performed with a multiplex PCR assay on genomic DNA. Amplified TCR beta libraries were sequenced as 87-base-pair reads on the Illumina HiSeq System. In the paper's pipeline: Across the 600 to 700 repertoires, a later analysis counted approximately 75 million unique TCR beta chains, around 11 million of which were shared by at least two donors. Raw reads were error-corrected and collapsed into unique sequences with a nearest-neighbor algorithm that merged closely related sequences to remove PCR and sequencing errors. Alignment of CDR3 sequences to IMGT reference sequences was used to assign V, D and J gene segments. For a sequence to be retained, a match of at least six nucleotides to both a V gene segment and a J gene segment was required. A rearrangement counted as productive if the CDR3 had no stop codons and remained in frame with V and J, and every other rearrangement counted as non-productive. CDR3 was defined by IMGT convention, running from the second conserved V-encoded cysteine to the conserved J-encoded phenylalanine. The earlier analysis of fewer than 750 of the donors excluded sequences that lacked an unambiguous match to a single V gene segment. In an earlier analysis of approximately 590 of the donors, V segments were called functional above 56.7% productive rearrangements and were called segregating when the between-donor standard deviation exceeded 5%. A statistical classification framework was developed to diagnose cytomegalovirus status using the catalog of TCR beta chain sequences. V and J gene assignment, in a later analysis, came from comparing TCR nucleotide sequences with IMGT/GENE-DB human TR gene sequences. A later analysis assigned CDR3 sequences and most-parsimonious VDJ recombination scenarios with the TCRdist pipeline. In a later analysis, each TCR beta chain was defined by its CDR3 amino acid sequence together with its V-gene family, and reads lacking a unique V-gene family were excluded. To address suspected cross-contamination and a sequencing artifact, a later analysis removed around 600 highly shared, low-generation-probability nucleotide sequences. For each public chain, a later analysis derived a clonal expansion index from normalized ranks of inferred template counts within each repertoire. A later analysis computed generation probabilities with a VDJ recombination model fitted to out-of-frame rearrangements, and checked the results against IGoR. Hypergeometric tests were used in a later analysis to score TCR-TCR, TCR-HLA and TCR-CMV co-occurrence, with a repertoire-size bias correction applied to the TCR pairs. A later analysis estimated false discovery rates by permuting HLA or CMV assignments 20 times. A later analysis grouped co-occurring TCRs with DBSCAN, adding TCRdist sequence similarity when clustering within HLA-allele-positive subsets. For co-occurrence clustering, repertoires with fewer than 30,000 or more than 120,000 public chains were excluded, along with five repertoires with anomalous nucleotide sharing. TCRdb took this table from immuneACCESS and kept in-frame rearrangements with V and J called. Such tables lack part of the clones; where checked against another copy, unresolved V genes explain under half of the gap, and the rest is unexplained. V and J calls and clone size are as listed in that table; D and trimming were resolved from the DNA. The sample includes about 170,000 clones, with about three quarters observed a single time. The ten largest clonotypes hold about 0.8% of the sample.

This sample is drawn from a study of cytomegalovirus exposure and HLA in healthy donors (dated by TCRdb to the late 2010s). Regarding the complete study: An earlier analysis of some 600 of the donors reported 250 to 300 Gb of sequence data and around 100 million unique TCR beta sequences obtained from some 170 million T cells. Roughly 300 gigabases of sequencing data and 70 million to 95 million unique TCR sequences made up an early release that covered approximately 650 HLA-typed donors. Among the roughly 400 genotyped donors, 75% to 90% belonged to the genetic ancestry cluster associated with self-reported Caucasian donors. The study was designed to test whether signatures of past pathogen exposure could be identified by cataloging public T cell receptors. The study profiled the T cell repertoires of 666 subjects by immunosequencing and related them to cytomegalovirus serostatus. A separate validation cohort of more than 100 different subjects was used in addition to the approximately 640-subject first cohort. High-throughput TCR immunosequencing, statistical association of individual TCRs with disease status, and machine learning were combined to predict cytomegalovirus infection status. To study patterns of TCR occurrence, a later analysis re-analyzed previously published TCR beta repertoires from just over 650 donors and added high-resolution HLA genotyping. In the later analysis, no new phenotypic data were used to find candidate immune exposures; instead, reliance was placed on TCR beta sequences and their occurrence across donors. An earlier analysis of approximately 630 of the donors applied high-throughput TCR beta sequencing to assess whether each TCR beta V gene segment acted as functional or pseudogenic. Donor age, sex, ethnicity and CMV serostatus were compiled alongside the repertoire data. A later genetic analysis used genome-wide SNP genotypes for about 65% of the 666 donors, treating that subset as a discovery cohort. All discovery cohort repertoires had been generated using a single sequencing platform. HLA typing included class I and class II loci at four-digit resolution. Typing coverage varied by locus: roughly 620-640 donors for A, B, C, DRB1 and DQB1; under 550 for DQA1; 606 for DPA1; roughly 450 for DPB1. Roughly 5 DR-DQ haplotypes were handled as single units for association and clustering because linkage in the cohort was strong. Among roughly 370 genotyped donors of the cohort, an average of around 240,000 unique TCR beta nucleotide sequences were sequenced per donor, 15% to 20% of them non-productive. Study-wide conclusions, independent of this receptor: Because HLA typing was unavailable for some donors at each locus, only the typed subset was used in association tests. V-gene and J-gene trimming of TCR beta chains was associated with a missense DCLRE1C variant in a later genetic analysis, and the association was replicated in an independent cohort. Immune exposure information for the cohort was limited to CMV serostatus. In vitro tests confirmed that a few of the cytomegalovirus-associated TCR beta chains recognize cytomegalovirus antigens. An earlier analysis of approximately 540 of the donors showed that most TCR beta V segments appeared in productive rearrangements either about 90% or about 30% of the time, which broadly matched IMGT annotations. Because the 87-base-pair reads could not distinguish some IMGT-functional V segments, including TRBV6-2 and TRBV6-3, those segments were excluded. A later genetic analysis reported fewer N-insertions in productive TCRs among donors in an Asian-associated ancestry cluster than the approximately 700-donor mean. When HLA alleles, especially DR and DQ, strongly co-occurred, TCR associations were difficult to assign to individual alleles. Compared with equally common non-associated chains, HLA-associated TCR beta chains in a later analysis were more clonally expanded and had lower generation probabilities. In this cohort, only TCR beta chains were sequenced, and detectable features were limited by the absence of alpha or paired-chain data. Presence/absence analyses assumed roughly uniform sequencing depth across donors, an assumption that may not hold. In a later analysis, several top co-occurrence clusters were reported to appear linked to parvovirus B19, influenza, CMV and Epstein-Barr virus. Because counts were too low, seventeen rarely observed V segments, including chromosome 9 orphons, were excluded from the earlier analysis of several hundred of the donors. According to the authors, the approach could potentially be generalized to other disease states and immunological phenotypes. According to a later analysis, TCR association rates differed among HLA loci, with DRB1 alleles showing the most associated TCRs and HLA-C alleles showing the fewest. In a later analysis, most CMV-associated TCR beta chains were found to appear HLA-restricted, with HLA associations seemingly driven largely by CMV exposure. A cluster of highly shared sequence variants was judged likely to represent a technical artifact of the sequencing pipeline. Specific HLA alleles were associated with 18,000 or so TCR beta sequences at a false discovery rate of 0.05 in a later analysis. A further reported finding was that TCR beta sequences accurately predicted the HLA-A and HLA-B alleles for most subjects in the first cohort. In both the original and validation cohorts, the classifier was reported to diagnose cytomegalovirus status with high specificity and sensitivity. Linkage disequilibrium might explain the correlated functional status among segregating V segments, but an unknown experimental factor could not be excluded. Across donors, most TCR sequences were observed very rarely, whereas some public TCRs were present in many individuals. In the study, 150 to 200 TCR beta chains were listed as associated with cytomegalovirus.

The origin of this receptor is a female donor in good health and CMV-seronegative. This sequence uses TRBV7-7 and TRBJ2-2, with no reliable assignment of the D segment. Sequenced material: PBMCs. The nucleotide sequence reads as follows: TGTGCCAGCAGCTCCCCTAACACCGGGGAGCTGTTTTTT. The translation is CASSSPNTGELFF.